This T cell receptor beta chain came from a study of blood T cell repertoires in COVID-19. Sequencing used immunoSEQ multiplex PCR; TCRdb keeps in-frame clones, though not all of them. The sample contains tens of thousands of clones, under 90% of which appear only once. The germline CDR1 and CDR2 sequences are GTSNPN and SVGIG (reference sequence). The CDR3 extends over 11 amino acids. V shed 3 bases and J shed 8 bases, with 10 bases lying between them. This TCR derives from a man older than 75 with acute or convalescent COVID-19. This chain uses TRBV30 with TRBJ1-2, with D possibly matching TRBD1 (6 bases). The sample consisted of peripheral blood. The DNA of the CDR3 is TGTGCCTGGAGCCAGGGGCAAGGCTACACCTTC. As protein: CAWSQGQGYTF.